A single sample gave rise to the 26 T cell receptor beta chains below, sequenced in a study of blood T cells in healthy people across ages (dated by TCRdb to the mid-2010s). Libraries were prepared through 5' RACE. This sample was sequenced with an Illumina HiSeq 2500. A second about 7 to 12 cycle PCR used a sample-barcoded 5' primer and a J-beta primer mix. TCRdb took the public reads, trimmed them with fastp at Q25, ran MiXCR for clone calling and kept in-frame beta chains. Entries that share a CDR3 protein sequence are merged under the most common genes and DNA. The sample contains 1.5 million to 2 million distinct CDR3 sequences, around half of them found a single time. The ten largest clones take up more than 2% of the sample. Sequences were obtained from blood. Source of these receptors: a woman between 40 and 50 years old in good health.

This clonotype has a handful of counts. The chain couples TRBV20-1 to TRBJ2-5; weak D call: TRBD1 (6 bases). Trimming cost V 3 bases and J 4 bases, with 12 bases left between them. Per the germline V gene, CDR1 is DFQATT and CDR2 is SNEGSKA (reference sequence). The CDR3 sequence is 13 residues long. CDR3 sequence reads: CSARVQGSETQYF. CDR3 DNA sequence: TGCAGTGCTAGGGTACAGGGATCAGAGACCCAGTACTTC.

The chain links TRBV6-2 or TRBV6-3 to TRBJ2-2, with D perhaps matching TRBD2 (6 bases). The V gene lost 7 bases and the J gene lost 7 bases, with 10 bases spanning the gap. Germline CDR1 is MNHEY and CDR2 is SVGEGT. The length of the CDR3 is 12 residues. In nucleotides, the CDR3 is TGTGCCAGCAAACTAGCTGTCGGGGAGCTGTTTTTT. It translates to CASKLAVGELFF.

The chain links TRBV7-2 to TRBJ2-3; 11 bases match TRBD1. The J segment lost 3 bases and the V segment lost 5 bases, leaving 7 bases of the junction unmatched. The CDR3 has 16 residues. CDR1 is SGHTA and CDR2 is FQGNSA in the germline V gene. The CDR3 region has the DNA TGTGCCAGCAGCGTTTGCGGGACAGGGGGTACAGATACGCAGTATTTT. As protein: CASSVCGTGGTDTQYF. Full variable domain (missing parts from reference TRBV7-2 and TRBJ2-3): GAGVSQSPSNKVTEKGKDVELRCDPISGHTALYWYRQSLGQGLEFLIYFQGNSAPDKSGLPSDRFSAERTGGSVSTLTIQRTQQEDSAVYLCASSVCGTGGTDTQYFGPGTRLTVL.

The V and J genes are TRBV3-1 and TRBJ2-7; the D gene is possibly TRBD2 (5 bases). Germline CDR1 is LGHDT and CDR2 is YNNKEL (reference sequence). CDR3 length: 15 amino acids. The ends were cut back, 1 base at V and 4 bases at J, with 14 bases in the middle. CDR3 loop: CASSQVLTAGYEQYF. CDR3 in DNA: TGTGCCAGCAGCCAAGTTTTAACCGCGGGTTACGAGCAGTACTTC.

The chain is built from TRBV29-1 and TRBJ2-3; D is undetermined. CDR3 length: 12 residues. V lost 4 bases and J 2 bases, leaving 7 bases between the germline ends. Per the germline V gene, CDR1 is SQVTM and CDR2 is ANQGSEA. The CDR3 protein is CSVARSTDTQYF. The CDR3 DNA sequence: TGCAGCGTTGCCCGGTCCACAGATACGCAGTATTTT.

This clonotype has more than one count but fewer than ten. The chain is built from TRBV20-1 and TRBJ2-1; 11 positions match TRBD1. The trim removed 5 bases at V and 9 bases at J, leaving 3 bases unmatched. The CDR3 has 12 residues. Germline CDR1 reads DFQATT; CDR2 reads SNEGSKA (reference sequence). This CDR3 reads CSAWTGGFEQFF. Here the CDR3 DNA reads TGCAGTGCTTGGACAGGGGGCTTTGAGCAGTTCTTC.

This clonotype was seen once. A much larger clone differs by one base, so this may be a read error. The rearrangement links TRBV18 to TRBJ2-1; 8 positions agree with TRBD2. This CDR3 comprises 15 residues. V was pared by 3 bases and J by 5 bases, with 6 bases of the junction left unmatched. CDR1 KGHSH and CDR2 LQKENI come from the germline V gene. The CDR3 DNA reads TGTGCCAGCTCACCGAGTCCAGCGGGGGACAATGAGCAGTTCTTC. Translating it yields CASSPSPAGDNEQFF.

This clonotype has just a few counts. The chain employs TRBV7-9 and TRBJ2-5; 8 nucleotides line up with TRBD2. The CDR3 consists of 18 residues. Germline lookup yields CDR1 SEHNR and CDR2 FQNEAQ (reference sequence). The junction had 14 bases not matched to a gene; V was cut back by 0 bases and J by 5 bases. CDR3 region: CASSLALSRGAGAETQYF. The CDR3 nucleotides read TGTGCCAGCAGCTTAGCCCTCTCGAGAGGAGCGGGGGCCGAGACCCAGTACTTC.

This clonotype was observed a handful of times. Here the CDR3 DNA reads TGTGCCAGCAGCCTAAACCCCTATGCCGGGACTGACAACTACAATGAGCAGTTCTTC. Translation gives CASSLNPYAGTDNYNEQFF. The chain combines TRBV6-2 or TRBV6-3 with TRBJ2-1; TRBD2 is a possible D gene (6 bases). Germline CDR1 and CDR2: MNHEY and SVGEGT. This CDR3 spans 19 amino acids. With 6 bases removed from V and 3 bases from J, the gap between germline ends came to 27 bases.

This clonotype was seen only a few times. The rearrangement joins TRBV10-3 to TRBJ1-2, with D unresolved. Trimming cost V 0 bases and J 6 bases, with 14 bases left between them. This CDR3 has 15 amino acids. Germline V gene sequence: CDR1 ENHRY, CDR2 SYGVKD. CDR3 amino acids: CAISESTQWADGYTF. The CDR3 region has the DNA TGTGCCATCAGTGAGTCGACTCAGTGGGCAGATGGCTACACCTTC.

This clonotype has a handful of counts. The chain has TRBV6-1 and TRBJ1-5; unclear D gene. The V gene lost 3 bases and the J gene lost 4 bases, with 10 bases spanning the gap. The CDR3 is 14 residues long. The germline V gene has CDR1 MNHNS and CDR2 SASEGT. CDR3 sequence: CASSDGRSNQPQHF. The DNA of the CDR3 is TGTGCCAGCAGTGACGGCAGGAGTAATCAGCCCCAGCATTTT.

This chain connects TRBV3-1 to TRBJ2-7; the match to TRBD2 covers 10 bases. CDR1 is LGHDT, CDR2 YNNKEL, per germline (reference sequence). The CDR3 length is 16 residues. V shed 1 base and J 4 bases; nucleotides not matched to a gene: 7. CDR3 sequence reads: CASSQAGTSAAYEQYF. The CDR3 DNA sequence: TGTGCCAGCAGCCAAGCCGGGACTAGCGCTGCTTACGAGCAGTACTTC.

CDR3 in DNA: TGTGCCAGCAGGACCCCCTCCGGGGGACTCAATGAGCAGTTCTTC. It specifies CASRTPSGGLNEQFF. The chain combines TRBV6-5 with TRBJ2-1; TRBD2 is a possible D gene (6 bases). CDR1 is MNHEY and CDR2 is SVGAGI in the germline V gene. The V end lost 6 bases, the J end lost 6 bases, and 18 bases lay between the germline ends. The CDR3 has 15 residues.

Of note for this clonotype: One base away lies a much larger clone, so this may be a sequencing read error. The V call is TRBV7-9, the J call TRBJ2-5; possibly TRBD1 for D (5 bases). The CDR3 totals 15 residues. CDR1 SEHNR and CDR2 FQNEAQ come from the germline V gene (reference sequence). V lost 5 bases and J lost 11, with 24 bases in between. CDR3 DNA sequence: TGTGCCAGCAGCGAAACCCGGACATCTTACAATGAGCAGTACTTC. Its protein is CASSETRTSYNEQYF.

The chain links TRBV7-9 to TRBJ2-5; D might be TRBD2 (5 bases). Trimming removed 5 bases from V and 5 bases from J, with 12 bases in between. The CDR3 has 13 residues. Per germline, CDR1 SEHNR and CDR2 FQNEAQ (reference sequence). The CDR3 DNA reads as TGTGCCAGCAGCGGAGGTTTTAAGGAGACCCAGTACTTC. Protein product: CASSGGFKETQYF.

The chain couples TRBV12-3 or TRBV12-4 to TRBJ1-1; possible D gene TRBD1, 6 bases. The length of the CDR3 is 16 residues. Trimming took 3 bases from V and 5 from J, leaving 19 bases between them. The CDR3 sequence is CASSFDSGRGGTEAFF. DNA for the CDR3: TGTGCCAGCAGTTTCGATTCGGGCAGGGGTGGAACTGAAGCTTTCTTT.

The chain uses TRBV5-1 and TRBJ2-6, with D perhaps matching TRBD1 or TRBD2 (5 bases each). This CDR3 is built from 16 residues. V lost 2 bases, J lost 0 bases, and 9 bases lay in between. Germline V CDR1 and CDR2: SGHRS, YFSETQ. CDR3 sequence reads: CASSFRGHSGANVLTF. DNA of the CDR3: TGCGCCAGCAGCTTCCGGGGCCACTCTGGGGCCAACGTCCTGACTTTC.

This chain uses TRBV4-2 with TRBJ2-7; perhaps TRBD2 as D (6 bases). This CDR3 contains 15 residues. Germline lookup yields CDR1 LGHNA and CDR2 YNFKEQ. V dropped 4 bases and J dropped 0 bases, with 13 bases sitting between them. In DNA, the CDR3 is TGTGCCAGCAGCCCACGAGCGGGCAACTCCTACGAGCAGTACTTC. This codes for CASSPRAGNSYEQYF.

The gene calls are TRBV6-6 and TRBJ2-1; 10 positions agree with TRBD1. Germline loops: CDR1 MNHNY, CDR2 SVGAGI (reference sequence). This CDR3 spans 15 amino acids. With V trimmed by 6 bases and J by 3 bases, 5 bases remained unmatched. CDR3 amino acids: CASRGTGADYNEQFF. The DNA of the CDR3 is TGTGCCAGCAGGGGGACAGGGGCCGACTACAATGAGCAGTTCTTC.

The chain combines TRBV3-1 with TRBJ2-3, with TRBD2 matching 9 bases. V lost 10 bases and J lost 4; bases outside the gene matches: 6. This CDR3 has 13 residues. CDR1 is LGHDT and CDR2 is YNNKEL in the germline V gene (reference sequence). The CDR3 loop reads CAISSGGADTQYF. The CDR3 DNA follows: TGTGCCATTAGTAGCGGGGGAGCAGATACGCAGTATTTT.

The table lists this clonotype with a few counts. V gene TRBV27 combines with J gene TRBJ2-3; tentative D call: TRBD1 (6 bases). The CDR3 has 15 amino acids. V was pared by 6 bases and J by 10 bases, with 23 bases between. CDR1 is MNHEY, CDR2 SMNVEV, per germline (reference sequence). CDR3 nucleotides: TGTGCCAGCAGCCCGAGGGGGTCCGAGATATACGCGCAGTATTTT. Translating gives CASSPRGSEIYAQYF.

This clonotype turned up a few times. CDR3 in DNA: TGTGCCATCAGTGAGACCCAAGGGGGAAGCTCCTACAATGAGCAGTACTTC. This gives the protein CAISETQGGSSYNEQYF. The rearrangement links TRBV10-3 to TRBJ2-1; D may be TRBD1 (6 bases). TRBJ2-7 explains the end of the DNA better; the J call may be wrong. The germline V gene has CDR1 ENHRY and CDR2 SYGVKD. The CDR3 loop spans 17 amino acids.

This clonotype was recorded a few times. The V gene is TRBV6-6, the J gene TRBJ1-2, with D possibly TRBD1 on 5 matching bases. CDR3 length equals 15 residues. Germline V gene sequence: CDR1 MNHNY, CDR2 SVGAGI (reference sequence). The germline V and J ends were trimmed by 0 bases and 6 bases, with 14 bases remaining between them. DNA for the CDR3: TGTGCCAGCAGTTACTCGGGTGGGGGAAAGGATGGCTACACCTTC. Protein product: CASSYSGGGKDGYTF.

This clonotype was seen a handful of times. The rearrangement uses TRBV13 and TRBJ2-5, with 7 bases fitting TRBD2. The tail of the sequence fits TRBJ2-4 better, so the J call may be wrong. Germline V gives CDR1 PRHDT, CDR2 FYEKMQ (reference sequence). This CDR3 contains 13 residues. The CDR3 loop is CASNAGGENIQYF. CDR3 in DNA: TGTGCCAGCAATGCTGGGGGGGAAAACATTCAGTACTTC.

J is TRBJ2-7 and V is TRBV5-1; 9 nucleotides line up with TRBD1. The CDR3 extends over 15 amino acids. J lost 5 bases, V lost 4 bases, and 10 bases had no gene match. Per the germline V gene, CDR1 is SGHRS and CDR2 is YFSETQ. The CDR3 DNA follows: TGCGCCAGCAGCCGATTACAGGGGGCTGGGAACGAGCAGTACTTC. As protein: CASSRLQGAGNEQYF.

A few counts support this clonotype. This chain uses TRBV7-2 with TRBJ1-2, with D perhaps TRBD1 (5 bases). Trimming left V 5 bases short and J 7 bases short, with 29 bases between. The germline V gene has CDR1 SGHTA and CDR2 FQGNSA. This CDR3 is 18 amino acids long. The CDR3 bases are TGTGCCAGCAGCGCACATTCACCCATCGGAGTGGGGGGAGTTGGCTACACCTTC. This codes for CASSAHSPIGVGGVGYTF.